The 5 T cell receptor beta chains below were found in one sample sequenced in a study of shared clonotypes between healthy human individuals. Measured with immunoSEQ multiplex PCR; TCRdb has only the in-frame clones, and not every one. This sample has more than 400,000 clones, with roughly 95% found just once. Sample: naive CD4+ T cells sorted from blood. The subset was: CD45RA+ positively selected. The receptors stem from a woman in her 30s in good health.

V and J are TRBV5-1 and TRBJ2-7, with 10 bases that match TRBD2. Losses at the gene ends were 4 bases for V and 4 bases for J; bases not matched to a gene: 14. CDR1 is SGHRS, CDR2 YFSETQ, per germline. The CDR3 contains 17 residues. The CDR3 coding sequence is TGCGCCAGCAGCCCCCTAACCCCACTAGCGGGGCCTTACGAGCAGTACTTC. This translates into CASSPLTPLAGPYEQYF.

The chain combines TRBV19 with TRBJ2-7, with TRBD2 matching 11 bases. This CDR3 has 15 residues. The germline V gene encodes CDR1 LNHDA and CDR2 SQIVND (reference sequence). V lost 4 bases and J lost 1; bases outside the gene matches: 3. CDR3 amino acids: CASSTPSGRSYEQYF. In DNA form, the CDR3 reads TGTGCCAGTAGTACTCCTAGCGGGAGGTCCTACGAGCAGTACTTC.

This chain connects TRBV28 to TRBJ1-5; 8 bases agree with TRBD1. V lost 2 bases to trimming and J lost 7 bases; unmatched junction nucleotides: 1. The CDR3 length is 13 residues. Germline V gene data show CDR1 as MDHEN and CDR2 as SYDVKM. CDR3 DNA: TGTGCCAGCAGTTTACAGGGGGCACAGCCCCAGCATTTT. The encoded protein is CASSLQGAQPQHF.

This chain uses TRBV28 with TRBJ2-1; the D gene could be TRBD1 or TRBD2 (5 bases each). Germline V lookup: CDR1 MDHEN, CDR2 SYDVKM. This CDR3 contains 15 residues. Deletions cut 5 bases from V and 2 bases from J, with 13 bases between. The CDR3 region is CASSPWGTPYNEQFF. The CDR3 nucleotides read TGTGCCAGCAGTCCGTGGGGGACCCCCTACAATGAGCAGTTCTTC. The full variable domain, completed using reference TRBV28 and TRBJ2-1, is DVKVTQSSRYLVKRTGEKVFLECVQDMDHENMFWYRQDPGLGLRLIYFSYDVKMKEKGDIPEGYSVSREKKERFSLILESASTNQTSMYLCASSPWGTPYNEQFFGPGTRLTVL.

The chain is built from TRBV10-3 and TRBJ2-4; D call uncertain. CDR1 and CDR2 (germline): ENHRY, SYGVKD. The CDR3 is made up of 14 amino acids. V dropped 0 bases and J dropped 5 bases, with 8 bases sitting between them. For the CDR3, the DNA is TGTGCCATCAGTGAGTCGTGGGCGGAAAACATTCAGTACTTC. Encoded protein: CAISESWAENIQYF.